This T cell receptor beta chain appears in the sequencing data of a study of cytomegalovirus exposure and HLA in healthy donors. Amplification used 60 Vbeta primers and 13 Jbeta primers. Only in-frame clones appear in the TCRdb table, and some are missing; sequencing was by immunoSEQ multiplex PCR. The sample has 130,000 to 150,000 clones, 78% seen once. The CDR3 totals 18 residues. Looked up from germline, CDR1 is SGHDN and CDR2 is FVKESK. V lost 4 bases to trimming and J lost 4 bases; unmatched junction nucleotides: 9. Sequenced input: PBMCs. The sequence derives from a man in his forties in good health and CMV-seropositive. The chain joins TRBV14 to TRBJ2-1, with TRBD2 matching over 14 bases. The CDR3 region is CASSLGLAGGSGYNEQFF. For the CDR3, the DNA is TGTGCCAGCAGCCTCGGACTAGCGGGAGGCTCCGGTTACAATGAGCAGTTCTTC.